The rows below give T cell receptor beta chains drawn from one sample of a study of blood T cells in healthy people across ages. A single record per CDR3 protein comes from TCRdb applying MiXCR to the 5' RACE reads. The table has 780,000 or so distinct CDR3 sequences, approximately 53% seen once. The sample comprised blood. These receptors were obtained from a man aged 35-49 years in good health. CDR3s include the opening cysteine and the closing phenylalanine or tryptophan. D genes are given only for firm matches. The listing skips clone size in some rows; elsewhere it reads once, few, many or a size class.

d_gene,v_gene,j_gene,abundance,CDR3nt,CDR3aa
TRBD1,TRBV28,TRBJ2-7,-,TGTGCCAGCAGTTTCTCCTACACGGGACAGAACGACGAGCAGTACTTC,CASSFSYTGQNDEQYF
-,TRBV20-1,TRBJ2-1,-,TGCAGTGCTAGAACTACCCTACTAGTTGGTGAGCAGTTCTTC,CSARTTLLVGEQFF
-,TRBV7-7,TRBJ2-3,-,TGTGCCAGCAGCCCTCAGTGGGCGGGATTAAGCACAGATACGCAGTATTTT,CASSPQWAGLSTDTQYF
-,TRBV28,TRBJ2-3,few,TGTGCCAGCAGTGTAAATCGAGATACGCAGTATTTT,CASSVNRDTQYF
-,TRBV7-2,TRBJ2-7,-,TGTGCCAGCAGCCCTCAGAGGACAAACTACGAGCAGTACTTC,CASSPQRTNYEQYF
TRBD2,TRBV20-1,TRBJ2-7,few,TGCAGTGCCAAGACTAGCGGGAGGAGTGGCTACGAGCAGTACTTC,CSAKTSGRSGYEQYF
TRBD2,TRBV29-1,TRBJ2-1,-,TGCAGCGTTGACTTCTTTGCGGGAGCGGTCGACTACTACAATGAGCAGTTCTTC,CSVDFFAGAVDYYNEQFF
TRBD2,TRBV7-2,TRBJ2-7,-,TGTGCCAGCAGCTTAGATAGCGGGAGGGCCGCCTACGAGCAGTACTTC,CASSLDSGRAAYEQYF
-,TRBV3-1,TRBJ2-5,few,TGTGCCAGCAGCCCCGAGGCCCTTGGTGCGCAGTACTTC,CASSPEALGAQYF
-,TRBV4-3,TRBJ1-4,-,TGCACCAGCAGCCAAGATTTGCCAGGAGGTAATGAAAAACTGTTTTTT,CTSSQDLPGGNEKLFF
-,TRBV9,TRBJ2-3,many,TGTGCCAGCAGCGTAACCGCTTCCACAGATACGCAGTATTTT,CASSVTASTDTQYF
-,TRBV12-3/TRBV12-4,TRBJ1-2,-,TGTGCCAGCAGTCCCCGGGGGGGCGCAAAAAAAGATGGCTACACCTTC,CASSPRGGAKKDGYTF
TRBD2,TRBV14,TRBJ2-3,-,TGTGCCAGCAGCAAACGGGTAACCACTAGCGCAGGCACAGATACGCAGTATTTT,CASSKRVTTSAGTDTQYF
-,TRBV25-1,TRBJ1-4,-,TGTGCCAGCACCCCGATGGGGGGACCCCGTAATGAAAAACTGTTTTTT,CASTPMGGPRNEKLFF
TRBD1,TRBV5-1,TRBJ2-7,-,TGCGCCAGCAGCTGGGACAGTGCCTACGAGCAGTACTTC,CASSWDSAYEQYF
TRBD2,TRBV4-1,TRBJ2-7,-,TGCGCCAGCAGCCAAAGACTAGCGGGAGATTCCTACGAGCAGTACTTC,CASSQRLAGDSYEQYF